This TCR beta chain was sequenced in a study of T cells in women clearing cervical HPV infection. Study-wide findings and caveats: Controls had more TRBV6-7 (0.16%) than cases (around 0.11%).

Notes on this clone: Its antigen is unknown. At one end the junction does not follow the germline gene, possibly because of a read error. The read halts 3 residues ahead of the CDR3 end, with the missing end drawn from the germline J gene.

Libraries were prepared by immunoSEQ multiplex PCR; TCRdb keeps only in-frame clonotypes and omits some of them. Here the sample table reports tens of thousands of clones. There are 16 residues in the CDR3. Germline V gives CDR1 LGHNA, CDR2 YNFKEQ. The receptor's source is a woman aged 18 to 75 with a cervical HPV16 infection that either progressed to CIN3+ or cleared (not recorded which). V gene TRBV4-2 combines with J gene TRBJ2-3; a weak D match, TRBD2 (7 bases). What was sequenced was blood buffy coat. CDR3 DNA (partial): TGCGCCAGCAGCTCGAGAGTACGGGGGGCGTCAGATACG. Translation: CASSSRVRGASDT. In full, the CDR3 reads CASSSRVRGASDTQYF.